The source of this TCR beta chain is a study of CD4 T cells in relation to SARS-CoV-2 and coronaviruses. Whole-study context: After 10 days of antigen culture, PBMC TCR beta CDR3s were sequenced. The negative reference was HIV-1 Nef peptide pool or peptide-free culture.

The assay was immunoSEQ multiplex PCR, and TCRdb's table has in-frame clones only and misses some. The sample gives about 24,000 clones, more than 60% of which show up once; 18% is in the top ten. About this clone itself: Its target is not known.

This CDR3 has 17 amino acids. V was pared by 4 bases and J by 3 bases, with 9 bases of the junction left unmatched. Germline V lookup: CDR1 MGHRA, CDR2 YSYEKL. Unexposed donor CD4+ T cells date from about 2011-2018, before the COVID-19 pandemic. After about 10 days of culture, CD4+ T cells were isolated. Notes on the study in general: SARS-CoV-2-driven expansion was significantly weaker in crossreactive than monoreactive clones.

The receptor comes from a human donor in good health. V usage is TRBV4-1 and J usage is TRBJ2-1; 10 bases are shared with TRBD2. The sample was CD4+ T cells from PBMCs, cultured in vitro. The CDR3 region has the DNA TGCGCCAGCAGCCTGCTCCCCCTAGCGGGAGTCTACAATGAGCAGTTCTTC. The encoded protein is CASSLLPLAGVYNEQFF.